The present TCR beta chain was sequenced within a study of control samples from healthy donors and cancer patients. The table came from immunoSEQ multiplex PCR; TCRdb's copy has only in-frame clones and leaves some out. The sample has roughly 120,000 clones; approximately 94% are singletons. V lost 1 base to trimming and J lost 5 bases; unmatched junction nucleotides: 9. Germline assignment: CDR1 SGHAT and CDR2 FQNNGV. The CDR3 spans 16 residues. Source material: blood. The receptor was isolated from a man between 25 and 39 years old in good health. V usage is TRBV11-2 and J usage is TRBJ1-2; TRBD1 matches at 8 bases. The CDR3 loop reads CASSLALEQGEYGYTF. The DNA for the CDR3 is TGTGCCAGCAGCTTAGCCCTGGAACAGGGGGAATATGGCTACACCTTC. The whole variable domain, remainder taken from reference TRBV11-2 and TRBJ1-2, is EAGVAQSPRYKIIEKRQSVAFWCNPISGHATLYWYQQILGQGPKLLIQFQNNGVVDDSQLPKDRFSAERLKGVDSTLKIQPAKLEDSAVYLCASSLALEQGEYGYTFGSGTRLTVV.